The subject of this entry is one T cell receptor beta chain. These data originate in a study of blood T cell repertoires in COVID-19. In the study overall: There were acute and convalescent COVID-19 samples, and they came from the United States, Italy and Spain. Nucleic acid was either cDNA or gDNA, and it came from T cells, B-cell-depleted T cells, or PBMCs.

Original analysis: Nucleated cell number was recorded as an estimate derived from reference gene primer amplification. Data came from immunoSEQ multiplex PCR; TCRdb stores just in-frame clones and leaves some out. Clonal size and the V and J genes are those of that table, whereas D and trimming came from the DNA. The table lists approximately 360,000 clones, roughly nine tenths of them singletons. This CDR3 is 13 amino acids long. V was trimmed by 0 bases and J by 10 bases, leaving 10 bases between them. From germline, CDR1 is MNHEY and CDR2 SMNVEV (reference sequence). The V and J genes are TRBV27 and TRBJ2-1; D gene ambiguous. Sequencing used peripheral blood. The receptor was derived from a middle-aged man with acute or convalescent COVID-19. CDR3 residues: CASSLSRGAEQFF. CDR3 DNA: TGTGCCAGCAGTTTATCGCGAGGTGCCGAGCAGTTCTTC.